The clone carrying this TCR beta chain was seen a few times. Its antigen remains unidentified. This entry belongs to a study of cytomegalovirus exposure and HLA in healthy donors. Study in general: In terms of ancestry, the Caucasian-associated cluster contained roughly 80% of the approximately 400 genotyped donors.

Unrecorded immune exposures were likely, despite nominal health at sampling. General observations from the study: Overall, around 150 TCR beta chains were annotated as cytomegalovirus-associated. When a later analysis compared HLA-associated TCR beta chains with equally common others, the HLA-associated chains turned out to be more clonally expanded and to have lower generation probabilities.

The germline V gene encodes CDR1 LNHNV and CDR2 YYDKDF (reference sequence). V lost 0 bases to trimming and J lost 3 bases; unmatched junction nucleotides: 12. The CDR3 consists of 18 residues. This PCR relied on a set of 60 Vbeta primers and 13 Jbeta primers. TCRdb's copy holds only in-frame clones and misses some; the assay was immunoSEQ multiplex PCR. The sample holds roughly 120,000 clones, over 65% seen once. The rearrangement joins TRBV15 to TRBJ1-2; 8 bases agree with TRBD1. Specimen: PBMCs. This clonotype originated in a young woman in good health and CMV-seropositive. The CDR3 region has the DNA TGTGCCACCAGCAGAGAAAGTGCAGGACAGGGCCTTGACTATGGCTACACCTTC. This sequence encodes CATSRESAGQGLDYGYTF.